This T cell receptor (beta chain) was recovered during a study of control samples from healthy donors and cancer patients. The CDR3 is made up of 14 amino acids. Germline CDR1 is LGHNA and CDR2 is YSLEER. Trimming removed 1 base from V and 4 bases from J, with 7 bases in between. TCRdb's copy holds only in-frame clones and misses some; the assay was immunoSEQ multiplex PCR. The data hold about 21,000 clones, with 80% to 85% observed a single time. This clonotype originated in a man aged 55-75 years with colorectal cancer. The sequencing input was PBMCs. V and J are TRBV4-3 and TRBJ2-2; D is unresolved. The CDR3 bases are TGCGCCAGCAGCCAAGTGGTCAGCACCGGGGAGCTGTTTTTT. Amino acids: CASSQVVSTGELFF.